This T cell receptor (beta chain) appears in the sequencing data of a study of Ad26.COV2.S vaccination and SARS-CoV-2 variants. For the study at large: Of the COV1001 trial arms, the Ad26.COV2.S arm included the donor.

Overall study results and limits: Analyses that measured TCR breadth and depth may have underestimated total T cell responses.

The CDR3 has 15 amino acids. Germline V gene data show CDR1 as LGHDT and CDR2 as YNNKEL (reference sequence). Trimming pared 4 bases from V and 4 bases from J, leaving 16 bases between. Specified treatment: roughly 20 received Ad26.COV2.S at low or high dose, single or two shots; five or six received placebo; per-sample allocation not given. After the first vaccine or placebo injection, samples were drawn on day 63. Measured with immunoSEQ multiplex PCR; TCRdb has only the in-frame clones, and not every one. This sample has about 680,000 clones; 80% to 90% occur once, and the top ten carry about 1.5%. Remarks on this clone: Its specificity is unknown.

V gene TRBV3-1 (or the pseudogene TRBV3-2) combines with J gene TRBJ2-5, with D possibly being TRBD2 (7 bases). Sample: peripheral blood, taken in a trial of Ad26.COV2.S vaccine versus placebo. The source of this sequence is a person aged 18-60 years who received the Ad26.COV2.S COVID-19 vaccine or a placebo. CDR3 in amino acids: CASSPGRGGSETQYF. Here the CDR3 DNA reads TGTGCCAGCAGCCCAGGGAGGGGGGGGTCAGAGACCCAGTACTTC.